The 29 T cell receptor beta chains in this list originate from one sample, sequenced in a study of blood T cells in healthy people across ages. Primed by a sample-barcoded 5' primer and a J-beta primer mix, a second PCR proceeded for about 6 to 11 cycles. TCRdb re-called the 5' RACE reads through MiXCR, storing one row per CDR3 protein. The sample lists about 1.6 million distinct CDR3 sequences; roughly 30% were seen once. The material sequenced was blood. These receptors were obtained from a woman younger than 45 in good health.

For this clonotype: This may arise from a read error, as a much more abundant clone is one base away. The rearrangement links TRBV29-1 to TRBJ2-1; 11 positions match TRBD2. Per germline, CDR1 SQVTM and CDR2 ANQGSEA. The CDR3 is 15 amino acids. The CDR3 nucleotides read TGCAGCATTGAAGGATGGCGGCTAGCGGGGGGCGGGCAGTTCTTC. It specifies CSIEGWRLAGGGQFF.

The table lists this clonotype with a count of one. CDR3: CASSKNNEQYF. CDR3 DNA sequence: TGTGCCAGCAGCAAGAATAACGAGCAGTACTTC. The V gene is TRBV21-1, the J gene TRBJ2-7. TRBV21-1 constitutes a pseudogene. The CDR3 is 11 residues long.

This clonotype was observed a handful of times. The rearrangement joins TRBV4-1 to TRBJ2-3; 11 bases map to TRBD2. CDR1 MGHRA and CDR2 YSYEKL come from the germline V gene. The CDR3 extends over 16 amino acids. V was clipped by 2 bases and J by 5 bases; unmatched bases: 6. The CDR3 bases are TGCGCCAGCAGCCAACCACTAGCGGGAGCAAGAGATACGCAGTATTTT. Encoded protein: CASSQPLAGARDTQYF.

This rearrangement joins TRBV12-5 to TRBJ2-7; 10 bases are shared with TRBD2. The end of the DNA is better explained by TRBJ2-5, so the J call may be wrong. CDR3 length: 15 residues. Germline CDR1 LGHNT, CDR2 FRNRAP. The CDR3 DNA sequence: TGTGCTAGTGGTGTTCTAGCGGGGGCTGGGGAGACCCAGTACTTC. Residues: CASGVLAGAGETQYF.

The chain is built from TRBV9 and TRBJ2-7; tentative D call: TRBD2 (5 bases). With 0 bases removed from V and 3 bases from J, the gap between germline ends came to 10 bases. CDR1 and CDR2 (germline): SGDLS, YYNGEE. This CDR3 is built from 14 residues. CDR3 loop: CASSVVEGSYEQYF. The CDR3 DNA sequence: TGTGCCAGCAGCGTAGTCGAGGGTAGCTACGAGCAGTACTTC.

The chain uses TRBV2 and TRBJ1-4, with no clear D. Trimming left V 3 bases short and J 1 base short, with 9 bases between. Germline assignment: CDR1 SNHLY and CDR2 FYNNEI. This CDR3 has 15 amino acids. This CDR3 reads CASSDRGRTNEKLFF. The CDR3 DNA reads TGTGCCAGCAGTGACAGAGGAAGAACTAATGAAAAACTGTTTTTT.

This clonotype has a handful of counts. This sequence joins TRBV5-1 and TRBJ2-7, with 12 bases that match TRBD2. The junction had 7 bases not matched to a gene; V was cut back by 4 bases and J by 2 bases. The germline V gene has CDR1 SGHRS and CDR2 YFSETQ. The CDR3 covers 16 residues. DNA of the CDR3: TGCGCCAGCAGCGCGGGACTAGCGGGTACTACCTACGAGCAGTACTTC. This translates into CASSAGLAGTTYEQYF.

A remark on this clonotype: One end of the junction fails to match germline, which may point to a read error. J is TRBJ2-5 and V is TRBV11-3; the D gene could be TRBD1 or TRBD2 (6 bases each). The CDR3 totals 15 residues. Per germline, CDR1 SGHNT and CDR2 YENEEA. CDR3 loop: CASSLDGGPLEPQYF. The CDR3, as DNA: TGTGCCAGCAGCTTAGACGGGGGCCCGTTAGAGCCCCAGTACTTC.

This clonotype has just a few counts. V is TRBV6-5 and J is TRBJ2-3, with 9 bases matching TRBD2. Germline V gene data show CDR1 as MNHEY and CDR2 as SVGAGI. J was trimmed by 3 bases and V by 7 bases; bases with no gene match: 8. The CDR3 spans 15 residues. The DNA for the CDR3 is TGTGCCAGCACCAGTAGCGGGAGTGGAACAGATACGCAGTATTTT. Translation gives CASTSSGSGTDTQYF.

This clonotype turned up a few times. The CDR3 nucleotides are TGTGCCAGCAGTCCGGACAGGGGCGGGTTTGGAACCCTCCACTTT. Translating gives CASSPDRGGFGTLHF. This chain links TRBV27 with TRBJ1-6; TRBD1 agrees at 9 bases. There are 15 residues in the CDR3. V lost 5 bases and J lost 14; bases outside the gene matches: 13. CDR1 is MNHEY, CDR2 SMNVEV, per germline (reference sequence).

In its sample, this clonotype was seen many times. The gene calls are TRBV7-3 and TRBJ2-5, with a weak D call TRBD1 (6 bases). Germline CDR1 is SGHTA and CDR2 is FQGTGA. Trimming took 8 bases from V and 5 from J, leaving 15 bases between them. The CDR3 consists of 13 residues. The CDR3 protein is CASQRERGETQYF. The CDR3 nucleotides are TGTGCCAGCCAACGGGAAAGGGGGGAGACCCAGTACTTC.

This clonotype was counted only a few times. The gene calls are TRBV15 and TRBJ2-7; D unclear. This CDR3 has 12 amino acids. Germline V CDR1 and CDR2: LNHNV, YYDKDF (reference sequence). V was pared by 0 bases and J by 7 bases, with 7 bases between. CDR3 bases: TGTGCCACCAGCAGAGATCAGTGGGAGCAGTACTTC. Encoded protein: CATSRDQWEQYF.

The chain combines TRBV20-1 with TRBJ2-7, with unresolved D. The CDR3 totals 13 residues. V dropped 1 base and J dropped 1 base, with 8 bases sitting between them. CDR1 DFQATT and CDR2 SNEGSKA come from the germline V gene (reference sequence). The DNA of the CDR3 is TGCAGTGCTAGAGGCTCCGAGTCCTACGAGCAGTACTTC. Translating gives CSARGSESYEQYF.

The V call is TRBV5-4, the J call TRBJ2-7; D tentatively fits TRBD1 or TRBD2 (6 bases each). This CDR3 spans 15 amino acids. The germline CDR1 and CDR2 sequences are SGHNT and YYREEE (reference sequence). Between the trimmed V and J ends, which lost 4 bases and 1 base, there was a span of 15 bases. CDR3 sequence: CASSVQGGKSYEQYF. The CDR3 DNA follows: TGTGCCAGCAGCGTACAGGGCGGGAAGTCCTACGAGCAGTACTTC.

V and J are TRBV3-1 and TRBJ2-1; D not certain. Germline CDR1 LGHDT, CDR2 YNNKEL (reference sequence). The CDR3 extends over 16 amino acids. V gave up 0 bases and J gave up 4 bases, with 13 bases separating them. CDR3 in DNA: TGTGCCAGCAGCCAAGAGACCCAGAGAACGTACAATGAGCAGTTCTTC. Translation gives CASSQETQRTYNEQFF.

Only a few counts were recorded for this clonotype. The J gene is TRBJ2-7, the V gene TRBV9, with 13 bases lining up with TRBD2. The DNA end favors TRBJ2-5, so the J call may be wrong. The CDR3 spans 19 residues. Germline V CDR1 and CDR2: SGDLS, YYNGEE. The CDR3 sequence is CASSVEGTSGNLPQETQYF. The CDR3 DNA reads TGTGCCAGCAGCGTAGAAGGGACTAGCGGGAACCTGCCCCAGGAGACCCAGTACTTC.

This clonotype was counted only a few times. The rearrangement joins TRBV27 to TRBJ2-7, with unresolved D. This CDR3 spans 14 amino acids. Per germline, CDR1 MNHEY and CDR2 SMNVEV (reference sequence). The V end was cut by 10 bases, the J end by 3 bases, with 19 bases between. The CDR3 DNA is TGTGCCACCTCCTTGAGTCGCGGTAGCTACGAGCAGTACTTC. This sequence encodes CATSLSRGSYEQYF.

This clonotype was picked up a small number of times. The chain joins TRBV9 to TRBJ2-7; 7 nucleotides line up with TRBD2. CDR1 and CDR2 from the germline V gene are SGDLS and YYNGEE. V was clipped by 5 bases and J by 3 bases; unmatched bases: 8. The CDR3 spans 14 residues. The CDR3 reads CASSLGLGNYEQYF. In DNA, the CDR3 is TGTGCCAGCAGTTTAGGACTAGGAAACTACGAGCAGTACTTC. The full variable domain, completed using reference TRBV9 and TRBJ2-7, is DSGVTQTPKHLITATGQRVTLRCSPRSGDLSVYWYQQSLDQGLQFLIQYYNGEERAKGNILERFSAQQFPDLHSELNLSSLELGDSALYFCASSLGLGNYEQYFGPGTRLTVT.

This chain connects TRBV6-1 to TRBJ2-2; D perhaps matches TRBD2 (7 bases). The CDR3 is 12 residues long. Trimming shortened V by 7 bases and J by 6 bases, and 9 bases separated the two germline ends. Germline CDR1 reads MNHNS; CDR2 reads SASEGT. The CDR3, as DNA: TGTGCCAGCACCGGGGGGCCCGGGGAGCTGTTTTTT. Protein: CASTGGPGELFF.

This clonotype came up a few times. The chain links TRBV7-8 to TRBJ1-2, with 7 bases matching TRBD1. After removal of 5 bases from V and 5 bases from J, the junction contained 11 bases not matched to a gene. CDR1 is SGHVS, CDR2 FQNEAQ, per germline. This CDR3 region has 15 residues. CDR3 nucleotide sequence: TGTGCCAGCAGCGCGGGGACAGCCTACGGTTATGGCTACACCTTC. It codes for CASSAGTAYGYGYTF.

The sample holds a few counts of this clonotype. CDR3 in DNA: TGCGCCAACTCGCCCCCGGGACAGGGGGGCTCCTACAATGAGCAGTTCTTC. Translation: CANSPPGQGGSYNEQFF. The chain uses TRBV10-1 and TRBJ2-1; 11 nucleotides line up with TRBD1. Trimming cost V 10 bases and J 0 bases; bases outside gene matches: 11. Per germline, CDR1 WNHNN and CDR2 SYGVQD (reference sequence). The CDR3 contains 17 residues.

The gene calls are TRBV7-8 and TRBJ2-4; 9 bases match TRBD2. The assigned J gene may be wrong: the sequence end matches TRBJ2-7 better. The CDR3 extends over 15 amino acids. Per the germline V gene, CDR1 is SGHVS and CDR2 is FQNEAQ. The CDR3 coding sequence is TGTGCCAGCACCTTGACTAGCGGAAACTCCTACGAGCAGTACTTC. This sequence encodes CASTLTSGNSYEQYF.

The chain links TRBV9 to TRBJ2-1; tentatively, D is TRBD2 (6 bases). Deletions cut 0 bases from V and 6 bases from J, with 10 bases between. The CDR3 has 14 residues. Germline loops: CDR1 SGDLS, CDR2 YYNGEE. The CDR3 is CASSVEGAGNEQFF. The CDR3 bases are TGTGCCAGCAGCGTAGAAGGAGCGGGCAATGAGCAGTTCTTC.

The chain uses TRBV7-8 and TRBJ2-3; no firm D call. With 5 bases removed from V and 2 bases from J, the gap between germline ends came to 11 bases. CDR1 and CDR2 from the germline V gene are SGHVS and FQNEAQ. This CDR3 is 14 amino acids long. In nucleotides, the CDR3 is TGTGCCAGCAGCCCCAGGTTCTTCACAGATACGCAGTATTTT. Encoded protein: CASSPRFFTDTQYF.

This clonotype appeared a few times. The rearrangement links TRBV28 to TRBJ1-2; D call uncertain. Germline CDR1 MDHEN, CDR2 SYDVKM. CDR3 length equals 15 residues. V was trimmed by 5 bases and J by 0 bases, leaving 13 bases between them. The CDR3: CASSDDEGPNYGYTF. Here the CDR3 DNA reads TGTGCCAGCAGTGACGATGAAGGACCTAACTATGGCTACACCTTC.

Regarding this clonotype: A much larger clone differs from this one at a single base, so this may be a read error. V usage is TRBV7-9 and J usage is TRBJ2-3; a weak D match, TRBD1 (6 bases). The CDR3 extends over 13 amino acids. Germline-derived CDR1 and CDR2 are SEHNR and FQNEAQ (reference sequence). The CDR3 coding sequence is TGTGCCAGCAGCATCCGGGACATCTATACGCGGTATTTT. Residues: CASSIRDIYTRYF.

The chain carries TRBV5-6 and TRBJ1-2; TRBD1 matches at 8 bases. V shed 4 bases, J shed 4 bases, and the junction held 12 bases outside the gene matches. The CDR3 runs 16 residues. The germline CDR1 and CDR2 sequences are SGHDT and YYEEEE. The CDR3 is CASSIDRGQGFYGYTF. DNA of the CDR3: TGTGCCAGCAGCATCGACAGGGGCCAGGGGTTCTATGGCTACACCTTC.

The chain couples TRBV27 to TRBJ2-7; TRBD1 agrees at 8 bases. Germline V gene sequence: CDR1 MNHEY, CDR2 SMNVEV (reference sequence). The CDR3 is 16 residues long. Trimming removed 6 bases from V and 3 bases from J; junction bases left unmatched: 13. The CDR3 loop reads CASRKTGAIPHYEQYF. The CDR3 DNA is TGTGCCAGCAGAAAGACAGGGGCCATTCCTCACTACGAGCAGTACTTC.

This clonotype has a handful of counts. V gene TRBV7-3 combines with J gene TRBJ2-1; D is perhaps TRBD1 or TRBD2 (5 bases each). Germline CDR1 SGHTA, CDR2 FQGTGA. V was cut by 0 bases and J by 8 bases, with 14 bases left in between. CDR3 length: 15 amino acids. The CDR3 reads CASSLTGTLVDEQFF. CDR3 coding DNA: TGTGCCAGCAGCTTAACCGGGACCCTAGTCGATGAGCAGTTCTTC.